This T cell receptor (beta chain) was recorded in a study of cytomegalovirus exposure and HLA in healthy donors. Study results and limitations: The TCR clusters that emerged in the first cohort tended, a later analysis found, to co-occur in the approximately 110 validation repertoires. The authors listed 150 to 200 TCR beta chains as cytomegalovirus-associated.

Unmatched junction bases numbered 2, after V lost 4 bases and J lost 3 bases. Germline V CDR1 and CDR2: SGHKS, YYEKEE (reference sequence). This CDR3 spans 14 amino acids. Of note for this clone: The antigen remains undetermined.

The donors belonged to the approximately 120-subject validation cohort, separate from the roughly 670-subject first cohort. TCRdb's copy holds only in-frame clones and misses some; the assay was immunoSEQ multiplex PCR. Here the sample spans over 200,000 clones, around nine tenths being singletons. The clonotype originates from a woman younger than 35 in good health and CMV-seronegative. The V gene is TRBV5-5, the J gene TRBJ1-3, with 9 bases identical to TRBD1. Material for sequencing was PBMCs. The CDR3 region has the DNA TGTGCCAGCAGCGGGGACAGGGTTGGAAACACCATATATTTT. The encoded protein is CASSGDRVGNTIYF.